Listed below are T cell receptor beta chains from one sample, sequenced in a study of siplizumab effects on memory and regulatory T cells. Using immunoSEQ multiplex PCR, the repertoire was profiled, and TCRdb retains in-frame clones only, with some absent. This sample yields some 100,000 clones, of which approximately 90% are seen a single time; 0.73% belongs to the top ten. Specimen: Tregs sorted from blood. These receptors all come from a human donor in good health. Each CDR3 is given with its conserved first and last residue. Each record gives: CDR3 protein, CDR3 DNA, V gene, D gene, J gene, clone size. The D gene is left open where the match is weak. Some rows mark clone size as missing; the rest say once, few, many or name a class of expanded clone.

CDR3aa: CASSLTGGNNAYEQYF
CDR3nt: TGTGCCAGCAGCTTAACCGGGGGGAACAACGCCTACGAGCAGTACTTC
v_gene: TRBV7-3
d_gene: TRBD2
j_gene: TRBJ2-7
abundance: once

CDR3aa: CASSMWAGGLGNTEAFF
CDR3nt: TGTGCCAGTAGTATGTGGGCAGGGGGCCTGGGGAACACTGAAGCTTTCTTT
v_gene: TRBV19
d_gene: TRBD1
j_gene: TRBJ1-1
abundance: NA

CDR3aa: CATSSIRGEAFF
CDR3nt: TGTGCCACCAGCAGTATCAGGGGAGAAGCTTTCTTT
v_gene: TRBV15
d_gene: NA
j_gene: TRBJ1-1
abundance: NA

CDR3aa: CASSIGDRGPTRTSTSQHF
CDR3nt: TGTGCCAGTAGTATAGGAGACAGGGGGCCTACCCGGACGAGTACCTCCCAGCATTTT
v_gene: TRBV19
d_gene: TRBD1
j_gene: TRBJ1-5
abundance: NA

CDR3aa: CASSLFQDSYGYTF
CDR3nt: TGTGCCAGCAGTTTATTCCAAGACTCCTATGGCTACACCTTC
v_gene: TRBV27
d_gene: NA
j_gene: TRBJ1-2
abundance: NA

CDR3aa: CASSSRQHTSTDTQYF
CDR3nt: TGTGCCAGCAGTTCCCGACAGCATACGAGCACAGATACGCAGTATTTT
v_gene: TRBV28
d_gene: NA
j_gene: TRBJ2-3
abundance: once

CDR3aa: CASSQETGLADQETQYF
CDR3nt: TGCGCCAGCAGCCAAGAAACTGGGCTAGCGGACCAAGAGACCCAGTACTTC
v_gene: TRBV4-1
d_gene: TRBD2
j_gene: TRBJ2-5
abundance: NA

CDR3aa: CASSLDGTARIEKLFF
CDR3nt: TGCGCCAGCAGCTTGGACGGGACAGCCCGTATTGAAAAACTGTTTTTT
v_gene: TRBV5-1
d_gene: TRBD1
j_gene: TRBJ1-4
abundance: NA

CDR3aa: CASSGTRQFTGELFF
CDR3nt: TGCGCCAGCAGCGGGACTAGGCAGTTCACCGGGGAGCTGTTTTTT
v_gene: TRBV5-1
d_gene: TRBD2
j_gene: TRBJ2-2
abundance: NA

CDR3aa: CASSTTLSGQDLYEQYF
CDR3nt: TGTGCCAGCAGCACCACCCTCTCGGGACAGGACTTATACGAGCAGTACTTC
v_gene: TRBV7-9
d_gene: TRBD1
j_gene: TRBJ2-7
abundance: NA

CDR3aa: CASSRKTSGANTGELFF
CDR3nt: TGTGCCAGCAGCCGCAAAACTAGCGGAGCAAACACCGGGGAGCTGTTTTTT
v_gene: TRBV5-6
d_gene: TRBD2
j_gene: TRBJ2-2
abundance: NA

CDR3aa: CASQGAGDIGTQYF
CDR3nt: TGTGCCAGCCAGGGGGCGGGAGATATAGGTACGCAGTATTTT
v_gene: TRBV28
d_gene: NA
j_gene: TRBJ2-3
abundance: NA

CDR3aa: CASSTGAGEQYF
CDR3nt: TGTGCCAGTAGTACGGGGGCCGGCGAGCAGTACTTC
v_gene: TRBV19
d_gene: NA
j_gene: TRBJ2-7
abundance: NA

CDR3aa: CASTLHPATGELFF
CDR3nt: TGTGCCAGCACCTTGCACCCGGCCACCGGGGAGCTGTTTTTT
v_gene: TRBV6-1
d_gene: NA
j_gene: TRBJ2-2
abundance: once

CDR3aa: CASSSGTGASSTEAFF
CDR3nt: TGTGCCAGTAGTTCCGGGACAGGGGCGAGTAGTACTGAAGCTTTCTTT
v_gene: TRBV19
d_gene: TRBD1
j_gene: TRBJ1-1
abundance: NA

CDR3aa: CASSGQIMNTEAFF
CDR3nt: TGTGCCAGCTCAGGACAGATCATGAACACTGAAGCTTTCTTT
v_gene: TRBV18
d_gene: NA
j_gene: TRBJ1-1
abundance: NA

CDR3aa: CASSQRTGDQETQYF
CDR3nt: TGTGCCAGCAGCCAACGTACAGGTGACCAAGAGACCCAGTACTTC
v_gene: TRBV5-4
d_gene: NA
j_gene: TRBJ2-5
abundance: few

CDR3aa: CATSRTIGQGGHGYTF
CDR3nt: TGTGCCACCAGCAGAACAATAGGACAGGGCGGACATGGCTACACCTTC
v_gene: TRBV15
d_gene: TRBD1
j_gene: TRBJ1-2
abundance: NA

CDR3aa: CSYRGGNYEQYF
CDR3nt: TGCAGCTACCGGGGCGGGAACTACGAGCAGTACTTC
v_gene: TRBV29-1
d_gene: NA
j_gene: TRBJ2-7
abundance: once

CDR3aa: CASSGTGGAGNYGYTF
CDR3nt: TGTGCCAGCAGTGGGACAGGAGGTGCGGGGAACTATGGCTACACCTTC
v_gene: TRBV6-1
d_gene: TRBD1
j_gene: TRBJ1-2
abundance: NA

CDR3aa: CASSEGSYGYTF
CDR3nt: TGCGCCAGCAGTGAGGGGAGCTATGGCTACACCTTC
v_gene: TRBV10-1
d_gene: NA
j_gene: TRBJ1-2
abundance: few

CDR3aa: CASSRPGLGRQETQYF
CDR3nt: TGTGCCAGCTCCCGCCCGGGACTAGGACGGCAAGAGACCCAGTACTTC
v_gene: TRBV18
d_gene: TRBD2
j_gene: TRBJ2-5
abundance: NA